This T cell receptor (beta chain) comes out of a study of PD-L1 blockade in urothelial cancer. Germline CDR1 and CDR2: SQVTM and ANQGSEA. The CDR3 has 12 residues. Trimming removed 4 bases at V and 6 bases at J, with 13 bases between. The sample's time point: pretreatment peripheral blood. TCRdb keeps only in-frame clones here, not all; method: immunoSEQ multiplex PCR. The sample carries tens of thousands of clones, around nine tenths recorded once. The clonotype comes from a woman aged 60-75 years with urothelial cancer. The sequencing here drew on PBMCs, taken around atezolizumab (anti-PD-L1) treatment. The chain combines TRBV29-1 with TRBJ2-7; D is possibly TRBD2 (8 bases). The CDR3 loop reads CSVAGGGGEQYF. The CDR3 DNA reads as TGCAGCGTTGCGGGAGGGGGCGGCGAGCAGTACTTC.